The TCR beta chain described here comes from a study of T cell responses to AZD1222 COVID-19 vaccine. The CDR3 contains 14 residues. Germline CDR1 and CDR2: MNHNY and SVGAGI (reference sequence). Trimming removed 2 bases from V and 1 base from J, with 9 bases in between. The repertoire was sequenced with immunoSEQ multiplex PCR; TCRdb's copy has only in-frame clones and lacks some. The data contain 120,000 or so clones, around nine tenths of them singletons. The input for sequencing was peripheral blood, taken on day 0 of AZD1222 vaccination. The rearrangement uses TRBV6-6 and TRBJ2-7; D uncertain. This receptor was obtained from an adult in good health. Written as DNA, the CDR3 is TGTGCCAGCAGTTACGATCCAGAATCCTACGAGCAGTACTTC. Protein sequence: CASSYDPESYEQYF.